The following is a T cell receptor (beta chain) sequence with its context. The antigen is not known. This sample's TCRbeta library carried unique molecular identifier barcodes. A single record per CDR3 protein comes from TCRdb applying MiXCR to the PCR reads. The profile covers roughly 790,000 distinct CDR3 sequences, with under 20% appearing a single time and approximately 5% taken by the ten largest. The sample is drawn from a study of T-cell reconstitution after alpha-beta-depleted transplantation in children. Study-wide points: Elevated TCRbeta diversity at day 60 was traced, in some patients, to surviving recipient T cells and thymic progenitors. By one year post-transplant, T-cell counts and diversity largely arose from T cells that were newly produced. Several hundred expanded graft clones reportedly were the source of alpha-beta T cells about two months after transplant.

This specimen consisted of PBMCs, mostly from graft donor cells, obtained 360 days after TCRalphabeta/CD19-depleted stem cell transplant. This TCR derives from a male patient aged 5 to 17 who had a stem cell transplant for acute lymphoblastic leukemia, so the T cells may come from the graft donor.

The chain's CDR3 is CASLPSGSPQETQYF. The DNA of the CDR3 is TGCGCCAGCCTACCTAGCGGGAGCCCTCAAGAGACCCAGTACTTC. The chain recombines TRBV5-1 with TRBJ2-5, with 10 bases aligning to TRBD2. From germline, CDR1 is SGHRS and CDR2 YFSETQ. This CDR3 is built from 15 residues. V trimming: 7 bases; J trimming: 2 bases; junction bases outside the gene matches: 8.